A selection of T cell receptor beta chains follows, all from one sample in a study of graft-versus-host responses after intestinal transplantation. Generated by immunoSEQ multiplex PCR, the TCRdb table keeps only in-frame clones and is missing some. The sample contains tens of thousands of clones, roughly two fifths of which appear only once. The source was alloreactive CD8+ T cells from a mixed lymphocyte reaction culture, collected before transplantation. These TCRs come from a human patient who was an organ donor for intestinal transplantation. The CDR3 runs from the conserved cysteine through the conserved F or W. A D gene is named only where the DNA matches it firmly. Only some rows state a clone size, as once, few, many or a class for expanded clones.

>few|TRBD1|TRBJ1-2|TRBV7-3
CASSRTGQGTLTNYGYTF
TGTGCCAGCAGCCGAACGGGACAGGGGACTCTAACTAACTATGGCTACACCTTC
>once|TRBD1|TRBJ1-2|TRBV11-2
CASSSGQAPRGGGYTF
TGTGCCAGCAGCTCGGGACAGGCTCCCAGGGGAGGGGGCTACACCTTC
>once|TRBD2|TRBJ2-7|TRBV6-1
CASSAGGGYEQYF
TGTGCCAGCAGTGCGGGGGGGGGCTACGAGCAGTACTTC
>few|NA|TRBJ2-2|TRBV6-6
CASSYSGVMQLFF
TGTGCCAGCAGTTACTCGGGGGTAATGCAGCTGTTTTTT
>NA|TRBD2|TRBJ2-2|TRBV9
CASSALAGLTGELFF
TGTGCCAGCAGCGCACTAGCGGGATTAACCGGGGAGCTGTTTTTT
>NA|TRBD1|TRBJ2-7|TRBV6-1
CASSLHRDRVDEQYF
TGTGCCAGCAGTCTTCACCGGGACAGGGTGGACGAGCAGTACTTC
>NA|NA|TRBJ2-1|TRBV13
CASSRWGPSDEQFF
TGTGCCAGCAGCCGGTGGGGACCGAGTGATGAGCAGTTCTTC
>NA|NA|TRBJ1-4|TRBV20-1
CSAIEGGQLFF
TGCAGTGCTATCGAGGGTGGGCAACTGTTTTTT
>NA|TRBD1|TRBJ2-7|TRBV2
CASRFGTGGYEQYF
TGTGCCAGCAGGTTCGGGACAGGGGGCTACGAGCAGTACTTC
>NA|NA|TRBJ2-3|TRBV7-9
CASSLLDTQYF
TGTGCCAGCAGCTTACTGGATACGCAGTATTTT
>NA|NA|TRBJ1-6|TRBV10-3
CAISETHPGHHNSPLHF
TGTGCCATCAGTGAGACTCACCCGGGACACCATAATTCACCCCTCCACTTT
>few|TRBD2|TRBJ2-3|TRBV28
CASSEISGGNTQYF
TGTGCCAGCAGCGAAATTAGCGGGGGCAATACGCAGTATTTT
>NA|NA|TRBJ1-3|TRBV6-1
CASSEMTDGNTIYF
TGTGCCAGCAGTGAAATGACTGATGGAAACACCATATATTTT
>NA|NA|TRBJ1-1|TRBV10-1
CAGLRGNTEAFF
TGCGCCGGCCTCAGGGGAAACACTGAAGCTTTCTTT
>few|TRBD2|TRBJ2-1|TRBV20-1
CSAESGLGQFF
TGCAGTGCGGAATCGGGACTAGGGCAGTTCTTC
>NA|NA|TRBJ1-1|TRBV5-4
CASSQEETANTEAFF
TGTGCCAGCAGCCAAGAGGAGACAGCGAACACTGAAGCTTTCTTT
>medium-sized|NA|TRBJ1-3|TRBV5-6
CASSLEGTGNTIYF
TGTGCCAGCAGCTTGGAGGGAACAGGAAACACCATATATTTT
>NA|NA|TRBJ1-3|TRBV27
CASSLSGGGVNTIYF
TGTGCCAGCAGTTTATCAGGGGGTGGTGTGAACACCATATATTTT
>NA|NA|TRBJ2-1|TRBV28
CASSPRQGARREGYNEQFF
TGTGCCAGCAGTCCGCGACAGGGGGCAAGGCGGGAGGGCTACAATGAGCAGTTCTTC
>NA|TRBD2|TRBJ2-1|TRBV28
CASRDSGSDEQFF
TGTGCCAGCAGGGATAGCGGGAGCGATGAGCAGTTCTTC
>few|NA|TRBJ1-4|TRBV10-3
CAIGPGPNEKLFF
TGTGCCATCGGACCGGGACCCAATGAAAAACTGTTTTTT
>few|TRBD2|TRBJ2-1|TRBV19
CASSMRGPGLAGGRRYNEQFF
TGTGCCAGTAGTATGCGGGGCCCGGGACTAGCGGGGGGACGTCGATACAATGAGCAGTTCTTC
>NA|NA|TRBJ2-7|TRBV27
CASSLRTDPNAYEQYF
TGTGCCAGCAGTTTACGAACGGACCCGAACGCCTACGAGCAGTACTTC
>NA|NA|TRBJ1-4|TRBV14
CASSQGPARNEKLFF
TGTGCCAGCAGCCAAGGGCCAGCCCGTAATGAAAAACTGTTTTTT
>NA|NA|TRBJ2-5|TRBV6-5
CASSYIGTQYF
TGTGCCAGCAGTTATATCGGGACCCAGTACTTC
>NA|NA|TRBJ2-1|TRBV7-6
CASSLASEGSFCNEQFF
TGTGCCAGCAGCTTAGCATCTGAGGGGAGCTTTTGCAATGAGCAGTTCTTC
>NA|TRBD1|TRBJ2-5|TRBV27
CASSLGDRDQETQYF
TGTGCCAGCAGTTTGGGGGACAGGGACCAAGAGACCCAGTACTTC
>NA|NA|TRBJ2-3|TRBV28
CASSSWSYPATQYF
TGTGCCAGCAGTTCCTGGTCCTACCCAGCTACGCAGTATTTT
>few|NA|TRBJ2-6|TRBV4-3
CASSPGIYVWPISGANVLTF
TGCGCCAGCAGCCCGGGGATTTATGTTTGGCCCATTTCTGGGGCCAACGTCCTGACTTTC
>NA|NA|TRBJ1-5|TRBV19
CASRAKQFFNQPQHF
TGTGCCAGTAGGGCTAAACAGTTCTTCAATCAGCCCCAGCATTTT
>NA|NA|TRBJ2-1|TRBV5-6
CASSLSEWEQFF
TGTGCCAGCAGCTTGTCCGAATGGGAGCAGTTCTTC
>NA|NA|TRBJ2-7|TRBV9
CASSVVSGWEQYF
TGTGCCAGCAGCGTAGTTTCGGGATGGGAGCAGTACTTC
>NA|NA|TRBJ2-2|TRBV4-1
CASSFWSGELFF
TGCGCCAGCAGCTTCTGGTCCGGGGAGCTGTTTTTT
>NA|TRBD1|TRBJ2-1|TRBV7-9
CASSTGTGGNEQFF
TGTGCCAGCAGCACCGGGACAGGGGGCAATGAGCAGTTCTTC
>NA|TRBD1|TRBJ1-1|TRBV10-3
CAADPRDRNTEAFF
TGTGCCGCGGACCCCCGGGACAGGAACACTGAAGCTTTCTTT
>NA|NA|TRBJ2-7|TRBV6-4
CASSDSGTLGSYEQYF
TGTGCCAGCAGTGACTCAGGGACACTTGGCTCCTACGAGCAGTACTTC
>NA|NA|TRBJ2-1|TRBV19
CASSILRGGSYNEQFF
TGTGCCAGTAGTATCCTAAGGGGGGGGTCCTACAATGAGCAGTTCTTC
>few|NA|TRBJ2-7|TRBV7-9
CASSLAPRGGGEQYF
TGTGCCAGCAGCTTAGCTCCCCGGGGAGGGGGCGAGCAGTACTTC
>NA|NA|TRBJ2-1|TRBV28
CASSLLSEPGDEQFF
TGTGCCAGCAGCCTACTCAGCGAACCCGGGGATGAGCAGTTCTTC
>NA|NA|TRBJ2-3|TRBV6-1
CASSDRDRRPSTDTQYF
TGTGCCAGCAGTGACCGAGACAGGCGACCTAGCACAGATACGCAGTATTTT
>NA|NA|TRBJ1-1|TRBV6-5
CASSYGGPNTEAFF
TGTGCCAGCAGTTACGGCGGCCCCAACACTGAAGCTTTCTTT
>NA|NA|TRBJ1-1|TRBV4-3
CASSQDPGAWTEAFF
TGCGCCAGCAGCCAAGATCCGGGGGCTTGGACTGAAGCTTTCTTT
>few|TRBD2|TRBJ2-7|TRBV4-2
CASSQEGTTVYEQYF
TGTGCCAGCAGCCAAGAGGGGACTACGGTCTACGAGCAGTACTTC
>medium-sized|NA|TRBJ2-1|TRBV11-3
CASSLGSYEQFF
TGTGCCAGCAGCTTAGGATCGTATGAGCAGTTCTTC
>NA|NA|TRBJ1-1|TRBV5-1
CASRRGTDTEAFF
TGCGCCAGCAGAAGAGGGACTGACACTGAAGCTTTCTTT
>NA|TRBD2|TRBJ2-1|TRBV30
CAWSNSQTSGQSSYNEQFF
TGTGCCTGGAGTAACTCCCAGACTAGCGGGCAAAGCTCCTACAATGAGCAGTTCTTC
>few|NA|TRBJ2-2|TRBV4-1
CASSETAGSGELFF
TGCGCCAGCTCGGAAACTGCGGGGTCCGGGGAGCTGTTTTTT
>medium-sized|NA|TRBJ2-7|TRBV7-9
CASRKGPNSYEQYF
TGTGCCAGCAGGAAGGGGCCCAACTCCTACGAGCAGTACTTC
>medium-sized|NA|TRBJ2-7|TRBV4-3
CASSQEAGYEQYF
TGCGCCAGCAGCCAAGAGGCGGGGTACGAGCAGTACTTC
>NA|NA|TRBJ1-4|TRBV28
CASSFRGANEKLFF
TGTGCCAGCAGTTTCCGCGGGGCAAACGAAAAACTGTTTTTT